This T cell receptor beta chain is drawn from a study of T cell repertoires in ileal Crohn's disease. Study-level information: Biopsies of the neoterminal ileum at postoperative colonoscopy form M6 samples.

Clones were read by immunoSEQ multiplex PCR, and TCRdb kept only the in-frame ones, dropping some. The table records roughly 16,000 clones, approximately 72% of them present only once. As for time point: neoterminal ileum biopsy at postoperative endoscopy, about 6 months after surgery. Included were adult ileal or ileocolonic Crohn's patients indicated for ileocolonic resection. Trimming removed 2 bases from V and 1 base from J, with 11 bases in between. CDR1 is MGHRA and CDR2 is YSYEKL in the germline V gene. This CDR3 contains 16 residues. Sequencing was done on a sample of ileal tissue. The J gene is TRBJ2-2, the V gene TRBV4-1, with D tentatively TRBD1 (6 bases). The receptor's source is an adult with Crohn's disease. The CDR3 coding sequence is TGCGCCAGCAGCCAACCGGGACACCTGAACACCGGGGAGCTGTTTTTT. Its protein is CASSQPGHLNTGELFF.